This T cell receptor beta chain emerged from a study of cytomegalovirus exposure and HLA in healthy donors. Findings and limits, study-wide: A few V segments could not be told apart, such as TRBV6-2 and TRBV6-3, and were left out. Later analysis associated a missense DCLRE1C variant with TCR beta V- and J-gene trimming. Reportedly, cytomegalovirus status was diagnosed with high sensitivity and specificity. Apparent HLA restriction characterized most CMV-associated TCR beta chains in a later analysis.

In the PCR, 60 Vbeta and 13 Jbeta primers were used. TCRdb's table, derived via immunoSEQ multiplex PCR, lists solely in-frame clones and lacks some. The sample holds tens of thousands of clones. To note about this clone: Its antigen is as yet unknown.

The V gene's germline CDR1 is SGDLS and CDR2 YYNGEE. The CDR3 sequence is 15 residues long. The J segment lost 5 bases and the V segment lost 1 base, leaving 5 bases of the junction unmatched. The gene calls are TRBV9 and TRBJ1-5; the match to TRBD1 covers 8 bases. The TCR originated in a young man in good health and CMV-seropositive. The sample comprised PBMCs. The CDR3 coding sequence is TGTGCCAGCAGCGTATCGGACAGGGCTGATCAGCCCCAGCATTTT. Translation gives CASSVSDRADQPQHF.